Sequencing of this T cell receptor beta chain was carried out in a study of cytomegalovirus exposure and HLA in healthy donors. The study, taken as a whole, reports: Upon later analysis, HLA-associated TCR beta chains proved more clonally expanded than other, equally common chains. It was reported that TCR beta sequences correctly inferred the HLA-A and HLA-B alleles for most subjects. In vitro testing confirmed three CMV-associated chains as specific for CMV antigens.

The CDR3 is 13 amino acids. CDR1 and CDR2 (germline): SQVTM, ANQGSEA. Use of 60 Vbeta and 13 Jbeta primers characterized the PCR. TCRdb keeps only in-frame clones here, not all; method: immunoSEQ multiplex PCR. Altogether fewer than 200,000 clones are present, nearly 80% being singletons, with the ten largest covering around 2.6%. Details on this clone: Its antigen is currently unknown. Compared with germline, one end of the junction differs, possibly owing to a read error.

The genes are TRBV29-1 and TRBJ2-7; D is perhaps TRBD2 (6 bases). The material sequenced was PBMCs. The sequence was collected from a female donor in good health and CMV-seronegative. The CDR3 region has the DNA TGCAGCGCCCATCCGGAGGGATCCTACGAGCAGCACTTC. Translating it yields CSAHPEGSYEQHF.